The next 25 T cell receptor beta chains were all read from a single sample in a study of cytomegalovirus exposure and HLA in healthy donors. Use of 60 Vbeta and 13 Jbeta primers characterized the PCR. Sequenced by immunoSEQ multiplex PCR; TCRdb stores in-frame clones only, minus some. The sample comprises 150,000 to 200,000 clones, under 85% of which are singletons, and around 3.1% rests with the top ten. The specimen was PBMCs. Every receptor here comes from a female donor in good health and CMV-seronegative.

In this sample, this clone turned up a few times. V usage is TRBV12-1 and J usage is TRBJ1-1; TRBD1 was called by the table and not checked on the DNA. TRBV12-1 is recorded as a pseudogene. The CDR3 totals 16 residues. CDR3 protein: CASSSHGWTPSTEAFF. In nucleotides, the CDR3 is TGTGCCAGCAGCTCCCACGGTTGGACACCGAGCACTGAAGCTTTCTTT.

On this clone itself: Other DNA sequences in the sample encode the same CDR3. The V gene is TRBV6-5, the J gene TRBJ1-4, with 7 bases lining up with TRBD1. V trimming: 6 bases; J trimming: 5 bases; junction bases outside the gene matches: 9. Germline assignment: CDR1 MNHEY and CDR2 SVGAGI. The CDR3 sequence is 15 residues long. This CDR3 reads CASSLRQGRNEKLFF. For the CDR3, the DNA is TGTGCCAGCAGCCTCCGACAGGGTAGAAATGAAAAACTGTTTTTT.

This chain connects TRBV7-2 to TRBJ1-5; D may be TRBD1 (6 bases). The CDR3 is 15 residues long. Trimming stripped 5 bases from V and 0 bases from J, with 11 bases between. Germline values: CDR1 SGHTA, CDR2 FQGNSA. CDR3 sequence reads: CASSGQSYSNQPQHF. The CDR3 DNA reads TGTGCCAGCAGCGGACAGTCCTATAGCAATCAGCCCCAGCATTTT.

This clone was detected a few times. This sequence joins TRBV5-1 and TRBJ2-2; 10 bases are a match to TRBD1. V dropped 0 bases and J dropped 3; count of bases not matched to a gene: 5. There are 17 residues in the CDR3. Germline values: CDR1 SGHRS, CDR2 YFSETQ. CDR3: CASSLGLTGGYTGELFF. The CDR3 region has the DNA TGCGCCAGCAGCTTGGGGTTGACAGGGGGCTACACCGGGGAGCTGTTTTTT. Looking up the rest from reference TRBV5-1 and TRBJ2-2 gives the full variable domain: KAGVTQTPRYLIKTRGQQVTLSCSPISGHRSVSWYQQTPGQGLQFLFEYFSETQRNKGNFPGRFSGRQFSNSRSEMNVSTLELGDSALYLCASSLGLTGGYTGELFFGEGSRLTVL.

In its sample, this clone was seen a few times. CDR3 sequence (DNA): TGTGCCAGCAGACGGAGCGGGAGGGACACCGGGGAGCTGTTTTTT. This codes for CASRRSGRDTGELFF. The chain links TRBV6-6 to TRBJ2-2; TRBD2 matches 10 bases. With V trimmed by 6 bases and J by 3 bases, 4 bases remained unmatched. CDR3 length equals 15 residues. CDR1 is MNHNY, CDR2 SVGAGI, per germline (reference sequence).

The V call is TRBV5-6, the J call TRBJ2-7, with D unclear. V was clipped by 0 bases and J by 3 bases, with 13 bases between them. The CDR3 contains 15 residues. Per the germline V gene, CDR1 is SGHDT and CDR2 is YYEEEE. CDR3 nucleotide sequence: TGTGCCAGCAGCTTGGGGGCATCAATCCTCTACGAGCAGTACTTC. Its protein product is CASSLGASILYEQYF.

V is TRBV27 and J is TRBJ1-1; D not resolved. V was shortened by 5 bases and J by 0 bases, with 4 bases between the two germline ends. CDR1 and CDR2 from the germline V gene are MNHEY and SMNVEV (reference sequence). The CDR3 runs 12 residues. The CDR3 DNA follows: TGTGCCAGCAGTCCAATGAACACTGAAGCTTTCTTT. It is translated as CASSPMNTEAFF.

V usage is TRBV7-2 and J usage is TRBJ2-5; 8 nucleotides align to TRBD2. Germline CDR1 is SGHTA and CDR2 is FQGNSA. The ends lost 4 bases at V and 4 bases at J; junction bases unmatched: 8. The CDR3 has 15 amino acids. CDR3 DNA sequence: TGTGCCAGCAGCTCCTCCGGGACTAGATTAGAGACCCAGTACTTC. Its protein product is CASSSSGTRLETQYF.

In its sample, this clone was seen a few times. This chain connects TRBV7-3 to TRBJ1-1; no clear D. The CDR3 runs 13 residues. The germline V and J ends were trimmed by 4 bases and 0 bases, with 6 bases remaining between them. The germline V gene has CDR1 SGHTA and CDR2 FQGTGA. The CDR3: CASSSLVNTEAFF. The CDR3 DNA follows: TGTGCCAGCAGCTCCCTAGTGAACACTGAAGCTTTCTTT.

The chain links TRBV6-5 to TRBJ2-1; TRBD1 agrees at 7 bases. Germline loops: CDR1 MNHEY, CDR2 SVGAGI. V lost 7 bases, J lost 8 bases, and 11 bases stayed unmatched. The CDR3 is 14 residues long. DNA for the CDR3: TGTGCCAGCAAGAGTAGGGGGCTAATTGATGAGCAGTTCTTC. It codes for CASKSRGLIDEQFF.

This clone has just a few counts. The rearrangement uses TRBV7-8 and TRBJ2-3, with 9 nucleotides matching TRBD2. The V segment lost 1 base and the J segment 4 bases; nucleotides outside the gene matches: 6. The CDR3 sequence is 16 residues long. CDR1 is SGHVS and CDR2 is FQNEAQ in the germline V gene. The CDR3 protein is CASSLVGGGAADTQYF. The CDR3 bases are TGTGCCAGCAGCTTAGTCGGCGGGGGGGCCGCAGATACGCAGTATTTT.

The rearrangement links TRBV2 to TRBJ2-7; 14 nucleotides match TRBD2. The V gene end was trimmed by 4 bases and the J gene end by 6 bases; junction bases not matched to a gene: 8. Germline CDR1 SNHLY, CDR2 FYNNEI. The CDR3 sequence is 16 residues long. The CDR3 loop is CASSARLAGGPGEQYF. The DNA for the CDR3 is TGTGCCAGCAGTGCCCGACTAGCGGGAGGGCCGGGCGAGCAGTACTTC.

V gene TRBV5-4 combines with J gene TRBJ2-1, with 8 nucleotides matching TRBD1. The CDR3 runs 16 residues. Germline-derived CDR1 and CDR2 are SGHNT and YYREEE (reference sequence). Germline trimming cut 0 bases from V and 2 bases from J; bases unmatched to any gene: 4. This CDR3 is CASSLVLGQAYNEQFF. The CDR3 DNA follows: TGTGCCAGCAGCTTGGTCTTGGGACAGGCCTACAATGAGCAGTTCTTC.

J is TRBJ2-3 and V is TRBV27, with D possibly matching TRBD2 (6 bases). The CDR3 extends over 17 amino acids. CDR1 MNHEY and CDR2 SMNVEV come from the germline V gene (reference sequence). V lost 1 base, J lost 2 bases, and 16 bases lay in between. The CDR3: CASSLLGWEEHTDTQYF. The CDR3, as DNA: TGTGCCAGCAGTTTATTGGGGTGGGAGGAACACACAGATACGCAGTATTTT.

Note on this clone: At one boundary the junction diverges from the germline segment, which might be a read error. The gene calls are TRBV18 and TRBJ1-3; a weak D match, TRBD1 (5 bases). This CDR3 has 17 residues. Germline values: CDR1 KGHSH, CDR2 LQKENI. In DNA, the CDR3 is TGTGCCAGCTCACCGCTGGACACAGCCGCCTCTGGAAACACCACATATTTT. Translation: CASSPLDTAASGNTTYF. The full variable domain, with the rest looked up from reference TRBV18 and TRBJ1-3, is NAGVMQNPRHLVRRRGQEARLRCSPMKGHSHVYWYRQLPEEGLKFMVYLQKENIIDESGMPKERFSAEFPKEGPSILRIQQVVRGDSAAYFCASSPLDTAASGNTTYFGEGSWLTVV.

V gene TRBV29-1 combines with J gene TRBJ2-7; D is ambiguous. The V gene's germline CDR1 is SQVTM and CDR2 ANQGSEA. The CDR3 contains 13 residues. The germline V and J ends were trimmed by 7 bases and 2 bases, with 15 bases remaining between them. The CDR3 region has the DNA TGCAGCGGGTTCGACACATGGACCTACGAGCAGTACTTC. Protein product: CSGFDTWTYEQYF.

This chain uses TRBV19 with TRBJ2-7, with a tentative D call TRBD1 (5 bases). This CDR3 is 12 amino acids long. Germline CDR1 reads LNHDA; CDR2 reads SQIVND (reference sequence). Trimming pared 10 bases from V and 1 base from J, leaving 11 bases between. The CDR3 region is CATSDMSYEQYF. In DNA form, the CDR3 reads TGTGCCACCTCGGACATGTCCTACGAGCAGTACTTC.

V usage is TRBV28 and J usage is TRBJ2-7, with 7 bases that match TRBD1. CDR3 length: 13 amino acids. Germline assignment: CDR1 MDHEN and CDR2 SYDVKM. V gave up 6 bases and J gave up 11 bases; unmatched junction bases: 13. CDR3 in amino acids: CASSHPDRDLEYF. The CDR3 DNA follows: TGTGCCAGCAGCCACCCCGACAGGGATCTGGAGTACTTC. Complete variable domain (other parts from reference TRBV28 and TRBJ2-7): DVKVTQSSRYLVKRTGEKVFLECVQDMDHENMFWYRQDPGLGLRLIYFSYDVKMKEKGDIPEGYSVSREKKERFSLILESASTNQTSMYLCASSHPDRDLEYFGPGTRLTVT.

This clone appeared once. V usage is TRBV6-1 and J usage is TRBJ2-5, with D possibly being TRBD1 (6 bases). Trimming shortened V by 1 base and J by 4 bases, and 10 bases separated the two germline ends. Germline V lookup: CDR1 MNHNS, CDR2 SASEGT. This CDR3 contains 14 residues. CDR3: CASSEDRVVETQYF. The CDR3 DNA follows: TGTGCCAGCAGTGAAGACAGGGTAGTAGAGACCCAGTACTTC.

V and J are TRBV2 and TRBJ2-5; 11 nucleotides agree with TRBD2. Losses at the gene ends were 6 bases for V and 5 bases for J; bases not matched to a gene: 8. Germline-derived CDR1 and CDR2 are SNHLY and FYNNEI. This CDR3 comprises 15 residues. The CDR3, as DNA: TGTGCCAGCAGAGAAACCTTAGCGGGAGGGGAGACCCAGTACTTC. It is translated as CASRETLAGGETQYF.

The table lists this clone with a few counts. This chain links TRBV27 with TRBJ2-3, with TRBD1 identical over 8 bases. V dropped 2 bases and J dropped 0; count of bases not matched to a gene: 16. The CDR3 runs 20 residues. Germline V CDR1 and CDR2: MNHEY, SMNVEV (reference sequence). Here the CDR3 reads CASSLGQGADSTYSTDTQYF. The CDR3 nucleotides read TGTGCCAGCAGTTTAGGGCAGGGGGCGGACAGCACCTATAGCACAGATACGCAGTATTTT.

This chain joins TRBV5-8 and TRBJ2-5; TRBD2 agrees at 9 bases. This CDR3 has 16 residues. Losses at the gene ends were 2 bases for V and 2 bases for J; bases not matched to a gene: 7. The V gene's germline CDR1 is SGHTS and CDR2 YDEGEE. In DNA, the CDR3 is TGTGCCAGCAGCTTTTCCCGCGGGGGGGCTCAAGAGACCCAGTACTTC. Translation: CASSFSRGGAQETQYF.

The gene calls are TRBV7-6 and TRBJ2-1; tentative D call: TRBD2 (6 bases). This CDR3 has 16 residues. In germline, CDR1 is SGHVS, CDR2 FNYEAQ. V was trimmed by 0 bases and J by 1 base, leaving 10 bases between them. CDR3 protein: CASSLALADSYNEQFF. The CDR3 nucleotides read TGTGCCAGCAGCTTAGCCTTAGCGGATTCCTACAATGAGCAGTTCTTC.

V usage is TRBV19 and J usage is TRBJ1-2; tentatively, D is TRBD1 (5 bases). The germline V and J ends were trimmed by 7 bases and 2 bases, with 14 bases remaining between them. This CDR3 region has 14 residues. Per the germline V gene, CDR1 is LNHDA and CDR2 is SQIVND (reference sequence). The CDR3 nucleotides read TGTGCCAGTACCCCCTCGACAGCGAACTATGGCTACACCTTC. Residues: CASTPSTANYGYTF.

This rearrangement joins TRBV7-3 to TRBJ2-5; D unclear. V lost 2 bases to trimming and J lost 1 base, with 5 bases between them. The CDR3 runs to 13 residues. Germline V gene lookup returns CDR1 SGHTA and CDR2 FQGTGA. The chain's CDR3 is CASSLVSQETQYF. CDR3 nucleotide sequence: TGTGCCAGCAGCTTAGTATCCCAAGAGACCCAGTACTTC. The complete variable domain, with remaining parts taken from reference TRBV7-3 and TRBJ2-5, reads GAGVSQTPSNKVTEKGKYVELRCDPISGHTALYWYRQSLGQGPEFLIYFQGTGAADDSGLPNDRFFAVRPEGSVSTLKIQRTERGDSAVYLCASSLVSQETQYFGPGTRLLVL.